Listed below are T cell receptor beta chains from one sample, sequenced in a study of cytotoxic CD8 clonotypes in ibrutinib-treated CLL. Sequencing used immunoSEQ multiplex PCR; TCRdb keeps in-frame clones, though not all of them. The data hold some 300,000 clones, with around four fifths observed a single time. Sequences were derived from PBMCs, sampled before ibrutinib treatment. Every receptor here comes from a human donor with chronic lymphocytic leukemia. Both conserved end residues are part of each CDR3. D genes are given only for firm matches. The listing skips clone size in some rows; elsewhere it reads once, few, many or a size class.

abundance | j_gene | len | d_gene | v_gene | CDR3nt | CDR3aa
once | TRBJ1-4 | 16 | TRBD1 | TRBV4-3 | TGCGCCAGCAGCCGGGACAGCCATCCAACTAATGAAAAACTGTTTTTT | CASSRDSHPTNEKLFF
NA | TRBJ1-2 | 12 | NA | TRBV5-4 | TGTGCCAGCAGCTACGAAGGCTCTGGCTACACCTTC | CASSYEGSGYTF
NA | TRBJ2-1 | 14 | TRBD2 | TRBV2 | TGTGCCAGCAAGAGCGGGAGGAACCACAATGAGCAGTTCTTC | CASKSGRNHNEQFF
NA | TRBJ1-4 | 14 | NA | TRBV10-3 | TGTGCCATCAGGGAGACCGCAACTAATGAAAAACTGTTTTTT | CAIRETATNEKLFF
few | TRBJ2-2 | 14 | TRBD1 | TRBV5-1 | TGCGCCAGCAGCTCAGACAGGGCGCACGGGGAGCTGTTTTTT | CASSSDRAHGELFF
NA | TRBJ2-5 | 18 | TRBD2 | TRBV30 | TGTGCCTGGAAGGCGAGGTGGAGGATAGCGGGAGGGATAGAGACCCAGTACTTC | CAWKARWRIAGGIETQYF
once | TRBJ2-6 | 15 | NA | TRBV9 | TGTGCCAGCAGCGTAGTAAGCTCTGGGGCCAACGTCCTGACTTTC | CASSVVSSGANVLTF
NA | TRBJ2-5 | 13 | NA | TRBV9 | TGTGCCAGCAGCGTAGCAGGGGAAGAGACCCAGTACTTC | CASSVAGEETQYF
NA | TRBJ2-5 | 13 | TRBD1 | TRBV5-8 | TGTGCCAGCAGCGGGACAGGCCAAGAGACCCAGTACTTC | CASSGTGQETQYF
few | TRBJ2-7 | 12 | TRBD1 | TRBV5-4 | TGTGCCAGCAGCCGACAGGGTTACGAGCAGTACTTC | CASSRQGYEQYF
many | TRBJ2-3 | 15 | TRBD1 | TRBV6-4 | TGTGCCAGCAGCCGGACAGGTGGCGGGACAGATACGCAGTATTTT | CASSRTGGGTDTQYF
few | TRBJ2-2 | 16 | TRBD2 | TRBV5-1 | TGCGCCAGCAGCTTGTCCGCGGGAGTTGGTACCGGGGAGCTGTTTTTT | CASSLSAGVGTGELFF
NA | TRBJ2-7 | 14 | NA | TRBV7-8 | TGTGCCAGCAGCCCTGAAGGGACCTCCTACGAGCAGTACTTC | CASSPEGTSYEQYF
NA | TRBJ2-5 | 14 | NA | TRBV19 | TGTGCCAGTAGTATAGCGTCGTCCCAAGAGACCCAGTACTTC | CASSIASSQETQYF
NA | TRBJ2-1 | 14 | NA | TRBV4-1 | TGCGCCAGCAGCCGCCTGAGCTCCTACAATGAGCAGTTCTTC | CASSRLSSYNEQFF
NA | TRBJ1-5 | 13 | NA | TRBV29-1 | TGCAGCGCCTCCGAGCAGGGAGATCAGCCCCAGCATTTT | CSASEQGDQPQHF
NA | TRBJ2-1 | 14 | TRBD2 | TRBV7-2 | TGTGCCAGCAGACTTAGCGGGCACTACAATGAGCAGTTCTTC | CASRLSGHYNEQFF
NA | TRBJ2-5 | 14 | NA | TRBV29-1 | TGCAGCGTGCGCTACAGGGTCCAACAAGAGACCCAGTACTTC | CSVRYRVQQETQYF